This T cell receptor (beta chain) derives from a study of shared clonotypes between healthy human individuals. Study-wide findings and caveats: Expectations were that clonotype sharing among donors would be affected by sequencing depth. Incompleteness in sorted-subset sequencing, despite large depth, was shown by rarefaction.

Points on this clone: The antigen is not known.

The V gene's germline CDR1 is SGHTA and CDR2 FQGNSA. Trimming took 1 base from V and 4 from J, leaving 23 bases between them. CDR3 length: 18 amino acids. The method was immunoSEQ multiplex PCR; TCRdb's version includes in-frame clones alone and lacks a portion of them. The profile shows under 2,000,000 clones, around 96% of them singletons. It was CD45RO-negative cells, positively selected for CCR7, that made up naive CD8 cells, with terminally differentiated effector memory CD45RA+ cells excluded. Study donors comprised healthy, HIV-negative adults devoid of recent acute infection or vaccination. The sequence was collected from a man between 18 and 29 years old in good health. The specimen was naive CD8+ T cells sorted from blood. The genes are TRBV7-2 and TRBJ2-7; D not certain. This chain's CDR3 is CASSLGSGSYRNPYEQYF. DNA of the CDR3: TGTGCCAGCAGCTTAGGTTCCGGATCTTATCGGAACCCGTACGAGCAGTACTTC.